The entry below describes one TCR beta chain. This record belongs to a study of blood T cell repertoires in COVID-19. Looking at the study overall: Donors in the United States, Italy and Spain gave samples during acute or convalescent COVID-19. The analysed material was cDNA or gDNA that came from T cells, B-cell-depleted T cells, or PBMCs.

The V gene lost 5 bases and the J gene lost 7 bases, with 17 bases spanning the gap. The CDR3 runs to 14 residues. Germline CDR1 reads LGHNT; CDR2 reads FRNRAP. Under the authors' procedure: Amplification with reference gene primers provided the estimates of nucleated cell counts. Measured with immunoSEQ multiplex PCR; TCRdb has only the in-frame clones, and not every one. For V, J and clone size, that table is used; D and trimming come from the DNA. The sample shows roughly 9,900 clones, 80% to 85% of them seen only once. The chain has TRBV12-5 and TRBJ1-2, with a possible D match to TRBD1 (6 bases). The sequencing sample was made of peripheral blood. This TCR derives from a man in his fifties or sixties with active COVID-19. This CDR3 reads CASGPSGGGGGYTF. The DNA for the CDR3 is TGTGCTAGTGGTCCCAGCGGGGGGGGCGGTGGCTACACCTTC. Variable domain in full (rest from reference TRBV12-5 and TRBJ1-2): DARVTQTPRHKVTEMGQEVTMRCQPILGHNTVFWYRQTMMQGLELLAYFRNRAPLDDSGMPKDRFSAEMPDATLATLKIQPSEPRDSAVYFCASGPSGGGGGYTFGSGTRLTVV.